This TCR beta chain came from a study of blood T cell repertoires in COVID-19. This clone has a single count. Assay: immunoSEQ multiplex PCR; the TCRdb copy retains only in-frame clones and omits some. The sample consists of around 68,000 clones, approximately 88% of them appearing once. The CDR3 is 15 residues long. The germline V gene encodes CDR1 LNHDA and CDR2 SQIVND (reference sequence). V lost 7 bases, J lost 5 bases, and 18 bases lay in between. The specimen sequenced was peripheral blood. The receptor's source is a human donor in a cohort sampled during active COVID-19. The V gene is TRBV19, the J gene TRBJ1-5, with TRBD1 as a possible D gene (6 bases). The CDR3: CASMPIGGADQPQHF. The CDR3, as DNA: TGTGCCAGTATGCCTATAGGGGGGGCTGATCAGCCCCAGCATTTT. Combining the CDR3 with reference TRBV19 and TRBJ1-5 gives the whole variable domain DGGITQSPKYLFRKEGQNVTLSCEQNLNHDAMYWYRQDPGQGLRLIYYSQIVNDFQKGDIAEGYSVSREKKESFPLTVTSAQKNPTAFYLCASMPIGGADQPQHFGDGTRLSIL.